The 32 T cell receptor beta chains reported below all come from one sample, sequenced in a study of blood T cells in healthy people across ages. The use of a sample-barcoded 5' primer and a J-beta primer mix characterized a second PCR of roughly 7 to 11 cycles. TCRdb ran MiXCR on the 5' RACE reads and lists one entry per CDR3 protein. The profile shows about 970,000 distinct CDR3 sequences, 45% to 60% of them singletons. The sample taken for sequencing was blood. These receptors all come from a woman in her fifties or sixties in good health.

The CDR3 DNA follows: TGTGCCAGCAGCTCCACTAGCGGAGACACAGATACGCAGTATTTT. It codes for CASSSTSGDTDTQYF. The V call is TRBV9, the J call TRBJ2-3; 8 bases align to TRBD2. The germline CDR1 and CDR2 sequences are SGDLS and YYNGEE. Trimming took 4 bases from V and 2 from J; bases not matched to a gene: 6. CDR3 size: 15 residues.

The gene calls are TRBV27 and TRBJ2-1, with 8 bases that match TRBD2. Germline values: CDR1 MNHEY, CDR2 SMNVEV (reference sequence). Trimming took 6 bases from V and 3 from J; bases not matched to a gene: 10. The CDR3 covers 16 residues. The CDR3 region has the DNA TGTGCCAGCAGCCCCCGGGGACTAGACATCTACAATGAGCAGTTCTTC. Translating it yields CASSPRGLDIYNEQFF.

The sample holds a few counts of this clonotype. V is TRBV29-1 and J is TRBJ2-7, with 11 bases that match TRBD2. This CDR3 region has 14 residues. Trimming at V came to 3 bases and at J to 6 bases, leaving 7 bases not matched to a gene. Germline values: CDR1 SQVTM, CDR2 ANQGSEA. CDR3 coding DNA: TGCAGCGTTGATAGCGGGAGGGCCCACGGCGAGCAGTACTTC. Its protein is CSVDSGRAHGEQYF.

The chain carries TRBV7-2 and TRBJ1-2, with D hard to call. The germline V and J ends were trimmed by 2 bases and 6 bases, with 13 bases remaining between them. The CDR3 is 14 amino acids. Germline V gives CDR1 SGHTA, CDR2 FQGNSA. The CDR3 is CASSLTSRSDGYTF. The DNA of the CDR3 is TGTGCCAGCAGCTTAACGTCCAGATCGGATGGCTACACCTTC.

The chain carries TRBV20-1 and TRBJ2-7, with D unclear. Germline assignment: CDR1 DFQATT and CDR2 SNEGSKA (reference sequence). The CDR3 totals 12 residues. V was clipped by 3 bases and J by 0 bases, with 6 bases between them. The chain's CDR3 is CSARSTSYEQYF. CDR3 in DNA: TGCAGTGCTAGGTCCACCTCCTACGAGCAGTACTTC.

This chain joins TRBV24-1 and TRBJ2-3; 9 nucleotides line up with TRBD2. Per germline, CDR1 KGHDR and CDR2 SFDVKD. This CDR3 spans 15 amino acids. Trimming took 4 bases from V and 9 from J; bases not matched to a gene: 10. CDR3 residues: CATSDPRRLAETQYF. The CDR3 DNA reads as TGTGCCACCAGTGACCCGAGACGACTAGCGGAGACGCAGTATTTT.

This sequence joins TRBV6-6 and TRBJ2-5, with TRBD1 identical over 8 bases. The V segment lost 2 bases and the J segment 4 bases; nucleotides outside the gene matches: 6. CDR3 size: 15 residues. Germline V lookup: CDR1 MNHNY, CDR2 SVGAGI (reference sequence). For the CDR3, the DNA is TGTGCCAGCAGTTACGGCAGGGGGCGAGGAGAGACCCAGTACTTC. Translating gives CASSYGRGRGETQYF.

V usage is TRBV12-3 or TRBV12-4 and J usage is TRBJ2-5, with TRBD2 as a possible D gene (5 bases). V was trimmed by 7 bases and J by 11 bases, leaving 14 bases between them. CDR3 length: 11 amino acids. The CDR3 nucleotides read TGTGCCAGCACCGCGGGTTGGGAGCAGTACTTC. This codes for CASTAGWEQYF.

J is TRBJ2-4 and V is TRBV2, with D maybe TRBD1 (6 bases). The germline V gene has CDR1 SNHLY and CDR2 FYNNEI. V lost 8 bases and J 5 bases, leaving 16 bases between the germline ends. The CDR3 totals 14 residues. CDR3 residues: CASSPSPGENIQYF. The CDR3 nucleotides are TGTGCCAGCTCCCCGAGCCCAGGGGAAAACATTCAGTACTTC.

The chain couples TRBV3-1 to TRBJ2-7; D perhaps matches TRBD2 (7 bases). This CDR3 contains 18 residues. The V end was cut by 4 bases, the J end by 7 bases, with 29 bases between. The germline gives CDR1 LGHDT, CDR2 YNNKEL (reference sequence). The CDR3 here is CASSPQDVRGQSYNEQYF. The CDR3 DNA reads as TGTGCCAGCAGCCCCCAGGACGTGCGGGGGCAATCCTACAATGAGCAGTACTTC.

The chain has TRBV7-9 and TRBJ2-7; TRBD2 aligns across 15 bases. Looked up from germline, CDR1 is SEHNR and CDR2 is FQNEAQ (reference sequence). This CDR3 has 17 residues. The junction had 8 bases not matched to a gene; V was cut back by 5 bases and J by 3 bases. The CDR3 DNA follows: TGTGCCAGCAGCCAAACGGGACTAGCGGGAGGAAGCTACGAGCAGTACTTC. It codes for CASSQTGLAGGSYEQYF.

The CDR3 region has the DNA TGTGCCAGCAGCCCCGACGACCGACTGGCGGGAGGAAAAGAGACCCAGTACTTC. Amino acid sequence: CASSPDDRLAGGKETQYF. V is TRBV7-3 and J is TRBJ2-5, with 8 bases aligning to TRBD2. Germline V gene sequence: CDR1 SGHTA, CDR2 FQGTGA. The CDR3 covers 18 residues. With 5 bases clipped from V and 3 bases from J, the junction kept 17 bases outside the gene matches.

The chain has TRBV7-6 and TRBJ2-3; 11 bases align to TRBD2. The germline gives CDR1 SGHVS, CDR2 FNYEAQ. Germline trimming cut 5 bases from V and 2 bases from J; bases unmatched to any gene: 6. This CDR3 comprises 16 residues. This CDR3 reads CASSRGLADLTDTQYF. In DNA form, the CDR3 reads TGTGCCAGCAGCCGGGGACTAGCGGACCTCACAGATACGCAGTATTTT.

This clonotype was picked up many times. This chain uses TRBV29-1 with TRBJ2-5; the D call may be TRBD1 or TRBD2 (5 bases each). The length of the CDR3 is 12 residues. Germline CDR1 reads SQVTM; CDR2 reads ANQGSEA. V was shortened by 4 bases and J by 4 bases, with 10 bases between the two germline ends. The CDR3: CSVGARGETQYF. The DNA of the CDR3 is TGCAGCGTTGGTGCGAGGGGAGAGACCCAGTACTTC. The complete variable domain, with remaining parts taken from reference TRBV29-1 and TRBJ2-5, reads SAVISQKPSRDICQRGTSLTIQCQVDSQVTMMFWYRQQPGQSLTLIATANQGSEATYESGFVIDKFPISRPNLTFSTLTVSNMSPEDSSIYLCSVGARGETQYFGPGTRLLVL.

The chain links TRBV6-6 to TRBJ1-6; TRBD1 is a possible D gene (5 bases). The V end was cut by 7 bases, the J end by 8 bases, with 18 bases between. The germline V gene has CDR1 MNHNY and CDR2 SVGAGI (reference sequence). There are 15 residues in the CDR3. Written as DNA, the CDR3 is TGTGCCAGCAACCAATATGACAGCCTCTATTCACCCCTCCACTTT. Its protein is CASNQYDSLYSPLHF.

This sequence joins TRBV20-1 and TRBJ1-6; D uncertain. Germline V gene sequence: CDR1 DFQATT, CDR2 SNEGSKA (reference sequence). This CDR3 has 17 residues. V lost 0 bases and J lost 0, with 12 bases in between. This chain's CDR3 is CSARDLREGSYNSPLHF. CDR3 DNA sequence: TGCAGTGCTAGAGATCTTAGGGAGGGCTCCTATAATTCACCCCTCCACTTT.

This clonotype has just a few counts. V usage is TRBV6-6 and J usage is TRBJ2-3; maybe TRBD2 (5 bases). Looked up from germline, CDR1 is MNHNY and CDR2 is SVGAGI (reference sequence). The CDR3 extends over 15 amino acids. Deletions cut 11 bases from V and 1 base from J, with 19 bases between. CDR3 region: CAATDPSGGTDTQYF. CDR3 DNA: TGTGCCGCGACCGACCCAAGCGGAGGCACAGATACGCAGTATTTT.

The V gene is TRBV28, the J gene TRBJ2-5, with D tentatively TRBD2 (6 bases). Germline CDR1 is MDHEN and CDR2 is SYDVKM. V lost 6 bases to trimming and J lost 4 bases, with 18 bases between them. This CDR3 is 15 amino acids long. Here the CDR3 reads CASSAEGRPLETQYF. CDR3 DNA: TGTGCCAGCAGCGCGGAAGGGAGGCCCCTAGAGACCCAGTACTTC.

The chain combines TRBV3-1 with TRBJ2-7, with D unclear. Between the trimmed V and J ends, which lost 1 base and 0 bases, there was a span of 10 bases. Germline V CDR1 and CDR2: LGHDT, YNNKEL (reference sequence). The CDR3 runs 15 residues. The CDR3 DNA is TGTGCCAGCAGCCAAGGAGTTGCGGCCTCCTACGAGCAGTACTTC. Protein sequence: CASSQGVAASYEQYF.

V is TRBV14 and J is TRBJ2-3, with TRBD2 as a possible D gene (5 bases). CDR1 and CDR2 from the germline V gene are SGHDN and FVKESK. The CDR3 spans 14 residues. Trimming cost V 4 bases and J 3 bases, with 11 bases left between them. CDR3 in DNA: TGTGCCAGCAGCCTGCGACTAACGACAGATACGCAGTATTTT. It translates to CASSLRLTTDTQYF.

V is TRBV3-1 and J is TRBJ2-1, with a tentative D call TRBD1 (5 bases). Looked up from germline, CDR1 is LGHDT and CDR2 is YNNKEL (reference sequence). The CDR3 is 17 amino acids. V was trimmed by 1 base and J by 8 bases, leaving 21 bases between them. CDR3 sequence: CASSQAGRTKGVDEQFF. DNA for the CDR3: TGTGCCAGCAGCCAAGCCGGACGGACAAAGGGCGTGGATGAGCAGTTCTTC.

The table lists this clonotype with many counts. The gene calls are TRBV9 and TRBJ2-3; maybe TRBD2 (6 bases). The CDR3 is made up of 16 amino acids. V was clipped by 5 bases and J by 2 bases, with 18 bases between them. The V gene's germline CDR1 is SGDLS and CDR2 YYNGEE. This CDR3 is CASRRWAGPVTDTQYF. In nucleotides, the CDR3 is TGTGCCAGCAGGAGATGGGCGGGACCAGTCACAGATACGCAGTATTTT.

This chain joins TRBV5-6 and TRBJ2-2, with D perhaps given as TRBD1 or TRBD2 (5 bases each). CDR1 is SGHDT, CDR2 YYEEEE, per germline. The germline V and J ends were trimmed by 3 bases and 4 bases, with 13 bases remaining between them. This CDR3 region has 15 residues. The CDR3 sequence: CASSWDRLSTGELFF. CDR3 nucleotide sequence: TGTGCCAGCAGCTGGGACCGCTTATCCACCGGGGAGCTGTTTTTT.

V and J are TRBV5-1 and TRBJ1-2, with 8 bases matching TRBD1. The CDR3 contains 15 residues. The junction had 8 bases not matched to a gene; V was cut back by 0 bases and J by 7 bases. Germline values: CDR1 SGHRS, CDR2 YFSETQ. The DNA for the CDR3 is TGCGCCAGCAGCTTGGCCATAGGCCAGGGGGCTGGCTACACCTTC. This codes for CASSLAIGQGAGYTF. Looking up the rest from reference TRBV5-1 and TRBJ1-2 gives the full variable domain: KAGVTQTPRYLIKTRGQQVTLSCSPISGHRSVSWYQQTPGQGLQFLFEYFSETQRNKGNFPGRFSGRQFSNSRSEMNVSTLELGDSALYLCASSLAIGQGAGYTFGSGTRLTVV.

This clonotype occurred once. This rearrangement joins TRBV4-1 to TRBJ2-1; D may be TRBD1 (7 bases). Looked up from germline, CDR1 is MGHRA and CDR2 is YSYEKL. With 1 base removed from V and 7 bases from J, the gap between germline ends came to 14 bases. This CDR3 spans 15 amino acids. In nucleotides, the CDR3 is TGCGCCAGCAGCCAAGGAACAGGGGCGGGGAATGAGCAGTTCTTC. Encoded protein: CASSQGTGAGNEQFF.

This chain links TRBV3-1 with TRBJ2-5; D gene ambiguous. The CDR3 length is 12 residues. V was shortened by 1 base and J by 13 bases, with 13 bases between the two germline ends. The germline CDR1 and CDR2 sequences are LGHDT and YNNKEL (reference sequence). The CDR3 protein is CASSQGQTARYF. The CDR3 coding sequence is TGTGCCAGCAGCCAAGGCCAGACTGCCCGGTACTTC.

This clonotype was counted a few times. The CDR3 region is CSEKDRGPYEQYF. Here the CDR3 DNA reads TGCAGTGAAAAGGACAGAGGACCCTACGAGCAGTACTTC. The J gene is TRBJ2-7, the V gene TRBV20-1; maybe TRBD1 (6 bases). Trimming took off 7 bases at V and 2 bases at J, with 15 bases between the two ends. The CDR3 runs 13 residues. Germline loops: CDR1 DFQATT, CDR2 SNEGSKA (reference sequence).

CDR3 amino acids: CAWSVRQGWSYEQYF. In nucleotides, the CDR3 is TGTGCCTGGAGTGTACGGCAGGGATGGTCCTACGAGCAGTACTTC. The chain carries TRBV30 and TRBJ2-7; a weak D match, TRBD1 (5 bases). Trimming removed 0 bases from V and 1 base from J, with 13 bases in between. Germline CDR1 and CDR2: GTSNPN and SVGIG (reference sequence). This CDR3 region has 15 residues.

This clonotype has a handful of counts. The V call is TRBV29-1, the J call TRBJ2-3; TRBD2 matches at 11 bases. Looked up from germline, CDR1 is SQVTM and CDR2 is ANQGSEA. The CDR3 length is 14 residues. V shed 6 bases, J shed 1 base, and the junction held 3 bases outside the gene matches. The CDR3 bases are TGCAGCGTGGGGGGACTAGCGGGCACAGATACGCAGTATTTT. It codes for CSVGGLAGTDTQYF.

CDR3 nucleotide sequence: TGCAGTGCTAGTCTACAGGGTAGGGGACCTATAGCCAAAAACATTCAGTACTTC. Its protein is CSASLQGRGPIAKNIQYF. The chain uses TRBV20-1 and TRBJ2-4, with D perhaps matching TRBD1 (6 bases). The V gene lost 3 bases and the J gene lost 0 bases, with 21 bases spanning the gap. Looked up from germline, CDR1 is DFQATT and CDR2 is SNEGSKA (reference sequence). The CDR3 runs to 18 residues.

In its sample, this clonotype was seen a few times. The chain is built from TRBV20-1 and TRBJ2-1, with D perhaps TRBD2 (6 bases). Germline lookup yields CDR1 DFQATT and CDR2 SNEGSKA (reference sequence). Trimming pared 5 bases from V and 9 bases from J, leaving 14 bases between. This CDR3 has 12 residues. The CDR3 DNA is TGCAGTGCTGGGACTCTCTTGAGTGAGCAGTTCTTC. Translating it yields CSAGTLLSEQFF.

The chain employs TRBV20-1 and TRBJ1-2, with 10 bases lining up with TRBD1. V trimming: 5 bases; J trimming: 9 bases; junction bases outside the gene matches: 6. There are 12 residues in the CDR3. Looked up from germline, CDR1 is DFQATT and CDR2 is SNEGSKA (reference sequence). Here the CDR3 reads CSASGTGESYTF. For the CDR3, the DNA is TGCAGTGCTTCCGGGACAGGGGAGAGCTACACCTTC.